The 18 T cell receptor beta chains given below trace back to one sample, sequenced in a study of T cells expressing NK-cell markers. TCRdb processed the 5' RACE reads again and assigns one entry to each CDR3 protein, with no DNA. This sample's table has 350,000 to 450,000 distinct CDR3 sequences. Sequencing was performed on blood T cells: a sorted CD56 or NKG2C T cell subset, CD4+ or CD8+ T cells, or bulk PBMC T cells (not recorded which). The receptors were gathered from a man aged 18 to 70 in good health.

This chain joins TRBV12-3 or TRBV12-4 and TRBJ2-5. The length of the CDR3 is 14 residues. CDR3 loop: CASSFARVGETQYF.

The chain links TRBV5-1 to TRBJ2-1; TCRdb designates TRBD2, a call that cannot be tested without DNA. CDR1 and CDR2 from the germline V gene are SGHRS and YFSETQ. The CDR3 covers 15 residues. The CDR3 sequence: CASSLGGVVTNEQFF. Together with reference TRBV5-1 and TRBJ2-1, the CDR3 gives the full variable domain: KAGVTQTPRYLIKTRGQQVTLSCSPISGHRSVSWYQQTPGQGLQFLFEYFSETQRNKGNFPGRFSGRQFSNSRSEMNVSTLELGDSALYLCASSLGGVVTNEQFFGPGTRLTVL.

CDR3 sequence: CASSKLDPGSNTEAFF. This rearrangement joins TRBV7-8 to TRBJ1-1; the TCRdb D gene call, TRBD1, has no DNA to confirm it. From germline, CDR1 is SGHVS and CDR2 FQNEAQ. The CDR3 has 16 amino acids.

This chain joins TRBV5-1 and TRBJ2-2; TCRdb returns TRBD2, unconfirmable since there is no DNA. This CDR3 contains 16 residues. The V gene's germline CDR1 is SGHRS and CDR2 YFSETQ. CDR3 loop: CASRKLPFPNTGELFF.

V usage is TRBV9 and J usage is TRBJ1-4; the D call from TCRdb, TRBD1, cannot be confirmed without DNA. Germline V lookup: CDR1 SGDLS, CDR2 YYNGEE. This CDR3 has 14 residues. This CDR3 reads CASSVGTGREKLFF.

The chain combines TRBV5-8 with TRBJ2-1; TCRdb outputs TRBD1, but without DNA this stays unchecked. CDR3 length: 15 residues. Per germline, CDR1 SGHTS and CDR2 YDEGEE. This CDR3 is CASSLRGTSYNEQFF. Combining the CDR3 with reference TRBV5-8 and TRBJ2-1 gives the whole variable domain EAGVTQSPTHLIKTRGQQATLRCSPISGHTSVYWYQQALGLGLQFLLWYDEGEERNRGNFPPRFSGRQFPNYSSELNVNALELEDSALYLCASSLRGTSYNEQFFGPGTRLTVL.

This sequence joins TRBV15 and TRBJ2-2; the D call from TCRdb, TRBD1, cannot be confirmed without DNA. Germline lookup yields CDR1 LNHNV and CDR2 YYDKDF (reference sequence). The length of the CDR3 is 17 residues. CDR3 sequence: CATSRRSGTANTGELFF.

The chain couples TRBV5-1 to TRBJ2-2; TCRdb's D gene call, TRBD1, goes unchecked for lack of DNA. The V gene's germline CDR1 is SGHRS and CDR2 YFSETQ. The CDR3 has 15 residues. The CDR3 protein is CASSASGTTTGELFF.

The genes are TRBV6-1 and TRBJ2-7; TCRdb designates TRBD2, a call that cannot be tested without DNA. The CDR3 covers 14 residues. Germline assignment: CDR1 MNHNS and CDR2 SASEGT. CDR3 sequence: CASRSLRGPSEQYF.

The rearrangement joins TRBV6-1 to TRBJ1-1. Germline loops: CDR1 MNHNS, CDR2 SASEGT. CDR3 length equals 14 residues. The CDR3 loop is CASSELVSYTEAFF.

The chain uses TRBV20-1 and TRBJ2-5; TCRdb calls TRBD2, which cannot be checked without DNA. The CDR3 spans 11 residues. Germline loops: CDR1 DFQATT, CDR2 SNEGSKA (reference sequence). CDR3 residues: CRGGTAETQYF.

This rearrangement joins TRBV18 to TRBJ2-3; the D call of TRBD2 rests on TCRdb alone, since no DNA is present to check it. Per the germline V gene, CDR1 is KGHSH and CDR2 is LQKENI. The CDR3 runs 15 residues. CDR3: CASSPTRGLTDTQYF.

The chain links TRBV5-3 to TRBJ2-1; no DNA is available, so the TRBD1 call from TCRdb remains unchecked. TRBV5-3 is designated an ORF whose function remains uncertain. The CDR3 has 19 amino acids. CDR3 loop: CARSNRTTTPAGRHNEQFF.

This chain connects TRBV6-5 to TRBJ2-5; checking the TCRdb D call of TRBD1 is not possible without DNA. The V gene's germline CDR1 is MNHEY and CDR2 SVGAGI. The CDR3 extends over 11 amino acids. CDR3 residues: CASSYPGQEYF.

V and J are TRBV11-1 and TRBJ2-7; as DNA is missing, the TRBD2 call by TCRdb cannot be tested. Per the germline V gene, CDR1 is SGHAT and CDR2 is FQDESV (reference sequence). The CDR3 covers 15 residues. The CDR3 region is CASSVTSGGIYEQYF.

The CDR3 loop is CASSLGFAGRDLGYTF. This chain links TRBV7-8 with TRBJ1-2. Germline CDR1 is SGHVS and CDR2 is FQNEAQ. The CDR3 consists of 16 residues. The full variable domain, completed using reference TRBV7-8 and TRBJ1-2, is GAGVSQSPRYKVAKRGQDVALRCDPISGHVSLFWYQQALGQGPEFLTYFQNEAQLDKSGLPSDRFFAERPEGSVSTLKIQRTQQEDSAVYLCASSLGFAGRDLGYTFGSGTRLTVV.

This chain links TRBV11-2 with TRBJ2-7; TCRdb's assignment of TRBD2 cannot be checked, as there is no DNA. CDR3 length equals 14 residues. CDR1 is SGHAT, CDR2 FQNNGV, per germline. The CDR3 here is CASSLAPKGREQYF.

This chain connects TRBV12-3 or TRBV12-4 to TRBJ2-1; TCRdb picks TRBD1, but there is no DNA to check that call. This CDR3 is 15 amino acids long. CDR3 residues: CASSSDWASGTGQFF.